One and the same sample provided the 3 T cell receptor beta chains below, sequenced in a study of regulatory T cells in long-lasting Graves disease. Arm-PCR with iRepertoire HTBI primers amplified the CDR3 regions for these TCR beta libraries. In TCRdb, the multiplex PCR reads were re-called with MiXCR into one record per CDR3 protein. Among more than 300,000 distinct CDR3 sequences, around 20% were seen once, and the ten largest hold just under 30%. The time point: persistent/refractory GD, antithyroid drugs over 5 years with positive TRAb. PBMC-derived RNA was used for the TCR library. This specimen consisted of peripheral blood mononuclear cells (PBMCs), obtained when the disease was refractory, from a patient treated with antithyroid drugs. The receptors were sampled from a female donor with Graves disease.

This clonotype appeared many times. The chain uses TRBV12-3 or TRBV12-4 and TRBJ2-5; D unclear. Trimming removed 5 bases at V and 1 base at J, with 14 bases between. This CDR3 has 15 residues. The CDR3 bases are TGTGCCAGCAGTCCCAAGGGTCTATCCCAAGAGACCCAGTACTTC. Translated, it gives CASSPKGLSQETQYF.

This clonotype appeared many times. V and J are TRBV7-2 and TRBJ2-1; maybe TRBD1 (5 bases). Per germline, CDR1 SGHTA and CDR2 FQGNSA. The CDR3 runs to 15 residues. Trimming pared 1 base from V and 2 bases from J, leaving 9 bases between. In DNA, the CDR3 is TGTGCCAGCAGCTTAGGTAGGGGCCCCTACAATGAGCAGTTCTTC. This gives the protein CASSLGRGPYNEQFF.

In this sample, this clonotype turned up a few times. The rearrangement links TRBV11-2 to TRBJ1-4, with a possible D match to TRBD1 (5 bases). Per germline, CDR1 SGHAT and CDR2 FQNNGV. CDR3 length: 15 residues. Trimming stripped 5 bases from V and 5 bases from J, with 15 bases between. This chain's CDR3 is CASSPQGSVNEKLFF. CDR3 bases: TGTGCCAGCAGCCCCCAGGGCTCCGTCAATGAAAAACTGTTTTTT.